The present TCR beta chain was sequenced within a study of T cells in Graves' hyperthyroidism and ophthalmopathy. CDR1 is SGDLS and CDR2 is YYNGEE in the germline V gene. This CDR3 has 13 amino acids. Of note for this clonotype: Its ends do not fully match the called genes, so a read error is possible.

Template material for amplifying TCR beta CDR3 regions consisted of RNA transcripts. The HTBI primer set served for first-round RT-PCR of the TCR CDR3. TCRdb recomputed calls from the multiplex PCR reads with MiXCR, one row per CDR3 protein. The table records over 700,000 distinct CDR3 sequences, 35% to 45% of them present only once. Sequencing input: blood. This chain joins TRBV9 and TRBJ1-6, with TRBD1 as a possible D gene (5 bases). This receptor was taken from a man aged 18 to 30 with Graves' hyperthyroidism. The CDR3 bases are TGTGCCTGCAGCGCAGGGTGGGGGTCACCCCTCCACTTT. It translates to CACSAGWGSPLHF.